This is a list of T cell receptor beta chains from one sample in a study of regulatory T cells in long-lasting Graves disease. Via MiXCR, TCRdb re-called the multiplex PCR reads, giving one row per CDR3 protein. The sample has approximately 460,000 distinct CDR3 sequences, approximately 16% seen once; the top ten hold roughly a tenth. These sequences were also reported in another study, on T cells in Graves' hyperthyroidism and ophthalmopathy.

This material consisted of peripheral blood mononuclear cells (PBMCs), taken at new diagnosis, from a patient treated with antithyroid drugs. The receptors shown here come from a woman aged 25 to 39 with Graves disease. The CDR3 runs from the conserved cysteine through the conserved F or W. Each record gives: clone size, J gene, V gene, CDR3 protein. Size is stated for part of the rows, as once, few or many counts, or as a class when the clone is expanded.

many,TRBJ2-2,TRBV2,CASSEGDRDVSWAGELFF
.,TRBJ2-5,TRBV3-1,CASSQVWQGRETQYF
many,TRBJ2-1,TRBV20-1,CSATRPGSYNEQFF
.,TRBJ2-7,TRBV10-3,CAISAPTDYEQYF
.,TRBJ2-5,TRBV13,CASSLFRDYTQETQYF
few,TRBJ2-7,TRBV19,CASSIARRPEGEQYF
few,TRBJ1-2,TRBV6-1,CASNRDPVIF
many,TRBJ1-5,TRBV18,CASSPLPASNQPQHF
many,TRBJ1-5,TRBV28,CASSSGQSNQPQHF
few,TRBJ2-7,TRBV7-9,CASSLGTTEQYF
few,TRBJ2-7,TRBV18,CASSPPTSGSRAGRRYEQYF
.,TRBJ2-2,TRBV7-9,CASSLIGGAVGELFF
few,TRBJ1-5,TRBV12-3/TRBV12-4,CASSLAENQPQHF
.,TRBJ1-1,TRBV19,CASTPTGARETEAFF
many,TRBJ1-2,TRBV2,CASSPLTGNYGYTF
.,TRBJ1-2,TRBV30,CAWTGTGENYGYTF
many,TRBJ2-1,TRBV28,CASSLSSGRVEQFF
few,TRBJ1-1,TRBV6-2/TRBV6-3,CASSPTSGAEAFF
many,TRBJ1-4,TRBV2,CASSEDVWDSNEKLFF
many,TRBJ2-7,TRBV18,CASSPPGGSLEQYF
many,TRBJ1-1,TRBV28,CASSLSTELVTEAFF
many,TRBJ2-5,TRBV12-3/TRBV12-4,CASSLNPIVEETQYF
.,TRBJ2-1,TRBV9,CASSVGWSGGEQFF
.,TRBJ1-5,TRBV20-1,CSAPRMGTQDTPQHF
.,TRBJ2-1,TRBV4-2,CASSPLERESTVDEQFF
many,TRBJ2-1,TRBV12-3/TRBV12-4,CASSSLAGVGEQFF
many,TRBJ1-4,TRBV28,CASSSRLVGKLFF
many,TRBJ2-1,TRBV7-2,CASSRRLAGESYNEQFF
few,TRBJ1-2,TRBV7-9,CASSAAASPTNYGYTF
many,TRBJ1-1,TRBV3-1,CASSHGFTRNTEAFF
many,TRBJ2-5,TRBV11-3,CASSLAGQQKETQYF
many,TRBJ2-1,TRBV20-1,CSARLNPYNEQFF
.,TRBJ2-5,TRBV7-3,CASSLPAGCQETQYF
few,TRBJ1-5,TRBV4-3,CASSQDHLNQPQHF
.,TRBJ2-1,TRBV3-1,CASSQGLAGALGNNEQFF
many,TRBJ1-1,TRBV30,CAWSTRGVGTEAFF
many,TRBJ1-2,TRBV11-2,CASSLVRGDGGYTF
.,TRBJ2-1,TRBV7-9,CASTLDPTPYNEQFF
once,TRBJ2-1,TRBV9,CASSVARASVSNEQSF
many,TRBJ2-7,TRBV20-1,CSARGIGYEQYF
many,TRBJ2-1,TRBV5-1,CASKLAGGPNEQFF
.,TRBJ1-1,TRBV5-6,CASSLRSVTEAFF